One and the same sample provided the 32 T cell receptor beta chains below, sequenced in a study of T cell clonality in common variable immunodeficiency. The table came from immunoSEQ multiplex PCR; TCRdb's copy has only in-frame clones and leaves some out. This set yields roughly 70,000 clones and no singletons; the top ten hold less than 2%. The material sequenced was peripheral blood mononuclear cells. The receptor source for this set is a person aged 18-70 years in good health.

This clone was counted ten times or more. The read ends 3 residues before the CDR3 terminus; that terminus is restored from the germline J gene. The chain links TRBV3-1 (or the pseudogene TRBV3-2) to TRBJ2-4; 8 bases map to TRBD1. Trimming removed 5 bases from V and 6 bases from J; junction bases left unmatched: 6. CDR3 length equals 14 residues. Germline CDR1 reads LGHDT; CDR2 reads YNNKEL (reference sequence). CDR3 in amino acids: CASSTQGVGNIQYF. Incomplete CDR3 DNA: TGTGCCAGCAGCACACAGGGGGTAGGAAACATT.

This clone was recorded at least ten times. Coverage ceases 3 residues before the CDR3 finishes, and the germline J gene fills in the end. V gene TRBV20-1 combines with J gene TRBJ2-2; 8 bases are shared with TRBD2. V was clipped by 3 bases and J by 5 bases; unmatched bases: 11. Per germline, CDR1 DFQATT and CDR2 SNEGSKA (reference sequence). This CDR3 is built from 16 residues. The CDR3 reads CSASKAGDRVTGELFF. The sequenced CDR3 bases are TGCAGTGCTAGCAAAGCGGGAGATCGGGTGACCGGGGAG.

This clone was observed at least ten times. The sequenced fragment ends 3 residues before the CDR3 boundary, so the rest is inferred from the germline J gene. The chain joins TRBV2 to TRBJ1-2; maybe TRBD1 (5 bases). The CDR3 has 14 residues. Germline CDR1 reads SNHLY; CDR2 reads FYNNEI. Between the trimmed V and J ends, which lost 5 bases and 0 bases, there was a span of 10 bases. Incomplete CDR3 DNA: TGTGCCAGCAGTCAGACAGCCTCTAACTATGGC. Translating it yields CASSQTASNYG. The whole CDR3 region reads CASSQTASNYGYTF. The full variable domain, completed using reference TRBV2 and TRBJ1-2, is EPEVTQTPSHQVTQMGQEVILRCVPISNHLYFYWYRQILGQKVEFLVSFYNNEISEKSEIFDDQFSVERPDGSNFTLKIRSTKLEDSAMYFCASSQTASNYGYTFGSGTRLTVV.

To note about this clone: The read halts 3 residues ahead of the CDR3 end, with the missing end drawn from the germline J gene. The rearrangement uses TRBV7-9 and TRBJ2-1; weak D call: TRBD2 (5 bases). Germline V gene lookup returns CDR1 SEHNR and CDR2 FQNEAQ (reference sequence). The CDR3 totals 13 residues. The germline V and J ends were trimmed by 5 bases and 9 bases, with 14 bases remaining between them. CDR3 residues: CASSQPLAPEQFF. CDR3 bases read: TGTGCCAGCAGCCAACCCCTAGCTCCTGAG.

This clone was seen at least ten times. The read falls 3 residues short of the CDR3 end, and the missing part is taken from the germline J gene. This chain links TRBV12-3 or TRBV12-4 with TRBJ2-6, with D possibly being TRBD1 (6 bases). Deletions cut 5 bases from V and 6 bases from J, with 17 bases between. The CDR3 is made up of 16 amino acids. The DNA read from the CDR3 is TGTGCCAGCAGTACCCCAGGGGTTTTTGAGGCCAACGTC. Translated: CASSTPGVFEANV. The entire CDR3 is CASSTPGVFEANVLTF.

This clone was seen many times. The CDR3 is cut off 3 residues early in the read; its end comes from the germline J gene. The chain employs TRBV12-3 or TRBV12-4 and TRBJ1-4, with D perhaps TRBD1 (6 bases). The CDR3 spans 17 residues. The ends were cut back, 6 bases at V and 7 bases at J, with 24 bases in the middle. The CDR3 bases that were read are TGTGCCAGCAGGCCAGGGCCTACAGGGATGATTAGTGAAAAA. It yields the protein CASRPGPTGMISEK. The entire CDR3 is CASRPGPTGMISEKLFF.

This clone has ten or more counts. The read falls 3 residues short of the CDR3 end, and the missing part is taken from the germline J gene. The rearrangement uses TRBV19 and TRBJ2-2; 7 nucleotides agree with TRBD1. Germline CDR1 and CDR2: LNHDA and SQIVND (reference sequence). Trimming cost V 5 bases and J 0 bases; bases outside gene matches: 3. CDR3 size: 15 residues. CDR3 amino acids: CASSQQGTNTGELFF. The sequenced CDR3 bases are TGTGCCAGTAGTCAACAGGGGACGAACACCGGGGAG.

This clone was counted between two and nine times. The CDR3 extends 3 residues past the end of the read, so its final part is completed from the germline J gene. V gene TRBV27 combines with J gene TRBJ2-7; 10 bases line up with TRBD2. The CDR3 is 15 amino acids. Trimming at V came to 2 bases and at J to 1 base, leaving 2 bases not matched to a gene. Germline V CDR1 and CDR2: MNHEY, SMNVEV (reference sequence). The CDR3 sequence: CASSLTSGDSYEQYF. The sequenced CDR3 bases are TGTGCCAGCAGTTTAACTAGCGGGGATTCCTACGAG.

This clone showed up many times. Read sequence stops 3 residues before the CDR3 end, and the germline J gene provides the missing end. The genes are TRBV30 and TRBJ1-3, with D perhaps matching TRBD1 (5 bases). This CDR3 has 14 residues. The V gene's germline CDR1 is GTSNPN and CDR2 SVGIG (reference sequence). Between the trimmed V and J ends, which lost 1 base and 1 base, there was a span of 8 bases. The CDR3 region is CAWSAGGSGNTIYF. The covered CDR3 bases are TGTGCCTGGAGTGCGGGGGGATCTGGAAACACC.

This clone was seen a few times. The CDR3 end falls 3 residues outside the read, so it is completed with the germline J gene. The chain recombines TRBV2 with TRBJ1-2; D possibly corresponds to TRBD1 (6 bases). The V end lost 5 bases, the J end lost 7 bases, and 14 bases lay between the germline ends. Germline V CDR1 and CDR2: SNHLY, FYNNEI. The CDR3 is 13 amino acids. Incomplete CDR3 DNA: TGTGCCAGCAGTTCTATGGACAGCGGTGGC. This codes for CASSSMDSGG. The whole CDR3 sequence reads CASSSMDSGGYTF.

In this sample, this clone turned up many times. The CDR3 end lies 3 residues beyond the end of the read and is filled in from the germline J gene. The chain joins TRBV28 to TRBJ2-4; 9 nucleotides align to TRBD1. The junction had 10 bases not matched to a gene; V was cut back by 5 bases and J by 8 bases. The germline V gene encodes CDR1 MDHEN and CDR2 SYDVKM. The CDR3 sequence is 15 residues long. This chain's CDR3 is CASSPQGALRDIQYF. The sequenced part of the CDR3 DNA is TGTGCCAGCAGTCCACAGGGGGCCCTCAGGGACATT.

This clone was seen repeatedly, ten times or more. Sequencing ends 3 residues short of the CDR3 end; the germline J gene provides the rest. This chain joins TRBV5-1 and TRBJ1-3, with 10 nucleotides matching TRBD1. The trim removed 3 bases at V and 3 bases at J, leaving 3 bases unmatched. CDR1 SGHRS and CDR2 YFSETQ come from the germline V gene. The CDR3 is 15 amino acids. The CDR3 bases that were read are TGCGCCAGCAGCTGGGGACAGGGGTTTGGAAACACC. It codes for CASSWGQGFGNT. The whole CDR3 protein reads CASSWGQGFGNTIYF.

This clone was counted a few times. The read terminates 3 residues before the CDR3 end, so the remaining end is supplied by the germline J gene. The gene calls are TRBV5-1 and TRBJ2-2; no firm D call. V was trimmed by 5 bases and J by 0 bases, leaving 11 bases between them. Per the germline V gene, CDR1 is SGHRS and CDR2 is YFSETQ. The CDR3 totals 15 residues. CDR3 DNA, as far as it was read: TGCGCCAGCAGGCCAGGAGCTGCGAACACCGGGGAG. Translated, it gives CASRPGAANTGE. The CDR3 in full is CASRPGAANTGELFF.

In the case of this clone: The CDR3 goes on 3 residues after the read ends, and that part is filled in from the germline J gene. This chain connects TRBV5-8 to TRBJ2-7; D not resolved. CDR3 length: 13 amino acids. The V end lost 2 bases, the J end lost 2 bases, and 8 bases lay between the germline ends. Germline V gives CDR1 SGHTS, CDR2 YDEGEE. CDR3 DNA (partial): TGTGCCAGCAGCTTAGGCAGTGCCTACGAG. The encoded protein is CASSLGSAYE. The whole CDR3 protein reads CASSLGSAYEQYF.

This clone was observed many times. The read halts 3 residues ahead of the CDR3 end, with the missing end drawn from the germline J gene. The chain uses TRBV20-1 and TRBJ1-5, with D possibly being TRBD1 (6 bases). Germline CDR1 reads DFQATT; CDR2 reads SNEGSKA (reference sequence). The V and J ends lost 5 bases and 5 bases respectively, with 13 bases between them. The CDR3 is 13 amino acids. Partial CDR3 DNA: TGCAGTGCTTCCGACAGGCCGGATCAGCCC. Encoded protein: CSASDRPDQP. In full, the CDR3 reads CSASDRPDQPQHF.

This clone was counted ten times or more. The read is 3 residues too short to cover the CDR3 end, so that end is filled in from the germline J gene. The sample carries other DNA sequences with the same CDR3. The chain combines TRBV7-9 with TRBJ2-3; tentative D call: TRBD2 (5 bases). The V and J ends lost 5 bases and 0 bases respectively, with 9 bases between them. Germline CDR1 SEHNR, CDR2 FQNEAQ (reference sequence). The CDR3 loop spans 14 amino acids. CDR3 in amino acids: CASSPGLSTDTQYF. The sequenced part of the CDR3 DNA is TGTGCCAGCAGCCCAGGACTTAGCACAGATACG.

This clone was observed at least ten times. This CDR3 is CASSGPSMRTNYEQYF. The DNA read from the CDR3 is TGTGCCAGCAGTGGCCCTTCTATGCGAACGAACTACGAG. The chain links TRBV6-1 to TRBJ2-7; D uncertain. The sequenced fragment ends 3 residues before the CDR3 boundary, so the rest is inferred from the germline J gene. The CDR3 is made up of 16 amino acids. Germline values: CDR1 MNHNS, CDR2 SASEGT. Deletions cut 4 bases from V and 3 bases from J, with 19 bases between.

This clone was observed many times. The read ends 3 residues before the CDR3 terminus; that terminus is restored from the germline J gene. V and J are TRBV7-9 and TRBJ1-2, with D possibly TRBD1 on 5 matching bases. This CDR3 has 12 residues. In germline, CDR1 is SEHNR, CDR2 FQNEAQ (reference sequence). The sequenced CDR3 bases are TGTGCCAGCAGCTTAGCAGGGGCCAGC. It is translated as CASSLAGAS. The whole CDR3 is CASSLAGASYTF.

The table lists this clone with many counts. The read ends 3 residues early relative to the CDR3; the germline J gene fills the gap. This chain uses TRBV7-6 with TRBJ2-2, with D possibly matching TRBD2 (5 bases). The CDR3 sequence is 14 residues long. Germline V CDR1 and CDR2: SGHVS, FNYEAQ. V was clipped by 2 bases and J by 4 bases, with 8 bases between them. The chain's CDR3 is CASSLNRGTGELFF. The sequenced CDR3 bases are TGTGCCAGCAGCTTAAACCGGGGCACCGGGGAG.

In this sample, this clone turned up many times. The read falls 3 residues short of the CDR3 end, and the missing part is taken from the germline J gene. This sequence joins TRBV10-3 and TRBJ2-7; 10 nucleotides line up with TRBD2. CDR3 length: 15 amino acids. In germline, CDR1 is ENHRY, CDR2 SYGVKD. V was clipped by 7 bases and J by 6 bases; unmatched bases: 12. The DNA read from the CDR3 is TGTGCCATCACCGTAGCGGGGGGCCTCCTCTCCGAG. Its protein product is CAITVAGGLLSE. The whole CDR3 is CAITVAGGLLSEQYF.

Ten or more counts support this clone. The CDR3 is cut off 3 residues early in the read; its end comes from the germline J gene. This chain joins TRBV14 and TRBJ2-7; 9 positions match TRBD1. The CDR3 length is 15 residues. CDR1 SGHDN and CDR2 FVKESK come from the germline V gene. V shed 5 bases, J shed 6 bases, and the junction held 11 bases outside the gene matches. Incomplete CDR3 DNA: TGTGCCAGCAGCTTCCGGGACAGGGAGAGGGGCGAG. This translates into CASSFRDRERGE. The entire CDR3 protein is CASSFRDRERGEQYF.

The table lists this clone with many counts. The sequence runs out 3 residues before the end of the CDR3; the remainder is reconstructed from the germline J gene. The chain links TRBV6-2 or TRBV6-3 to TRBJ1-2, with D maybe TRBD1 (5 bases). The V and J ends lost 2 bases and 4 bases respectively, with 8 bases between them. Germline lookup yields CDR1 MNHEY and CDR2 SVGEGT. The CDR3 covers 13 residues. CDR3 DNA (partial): TGTGCCAGCAGTTACCAAGACAGCTATGGC. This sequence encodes CASSYQDSYG. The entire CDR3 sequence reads CASSYQDSYGYTF.

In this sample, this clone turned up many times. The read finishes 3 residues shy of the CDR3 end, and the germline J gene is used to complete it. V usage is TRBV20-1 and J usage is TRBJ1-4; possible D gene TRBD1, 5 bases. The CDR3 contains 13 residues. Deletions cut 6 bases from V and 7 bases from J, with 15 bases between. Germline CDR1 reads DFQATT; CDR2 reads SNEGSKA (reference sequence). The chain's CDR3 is CSAPPSGAEKLFF. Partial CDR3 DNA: TGCAGTGCCCCCCCAAGCGGGGCTGAAAAA.

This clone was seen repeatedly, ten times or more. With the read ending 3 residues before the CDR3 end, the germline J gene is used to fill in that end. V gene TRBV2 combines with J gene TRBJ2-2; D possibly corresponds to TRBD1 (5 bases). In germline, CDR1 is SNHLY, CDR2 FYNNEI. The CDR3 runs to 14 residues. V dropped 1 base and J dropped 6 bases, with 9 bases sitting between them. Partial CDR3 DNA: TGTGCCAGCAGTGAAGGCAGGGCGTCCGGGGAG. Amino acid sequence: CASSEGRASGE. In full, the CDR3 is CASSEGRASGELFF.

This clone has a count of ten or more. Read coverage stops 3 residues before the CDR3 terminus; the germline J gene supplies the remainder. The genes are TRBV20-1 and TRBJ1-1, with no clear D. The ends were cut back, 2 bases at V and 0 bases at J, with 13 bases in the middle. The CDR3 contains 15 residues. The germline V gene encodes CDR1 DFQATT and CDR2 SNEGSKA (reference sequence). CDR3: CSARWYSSMNTEAFF. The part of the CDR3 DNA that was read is TGCAGTGCTAGATGGTACAGTTCAATGAACACTGAA.

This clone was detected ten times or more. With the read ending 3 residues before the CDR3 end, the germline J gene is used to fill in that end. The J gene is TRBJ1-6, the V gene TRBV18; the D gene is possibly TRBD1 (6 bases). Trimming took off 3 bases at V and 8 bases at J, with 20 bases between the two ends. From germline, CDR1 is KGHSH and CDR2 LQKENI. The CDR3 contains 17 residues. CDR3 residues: CASSPIGPGELHSPLHF. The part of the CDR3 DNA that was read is TGTGCCAGCTCACCGATCGGACCAGGGGAATTACATTCACCC.

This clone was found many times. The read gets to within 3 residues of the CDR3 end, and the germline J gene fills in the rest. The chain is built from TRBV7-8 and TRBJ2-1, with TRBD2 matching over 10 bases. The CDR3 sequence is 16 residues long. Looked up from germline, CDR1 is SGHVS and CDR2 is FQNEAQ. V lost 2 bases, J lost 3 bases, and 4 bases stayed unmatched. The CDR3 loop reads CASSLIAGGLYNEQFF. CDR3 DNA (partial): TGTGCCAGCAGCTTAATAGCGGGGGGCCTCTACAATGAG.

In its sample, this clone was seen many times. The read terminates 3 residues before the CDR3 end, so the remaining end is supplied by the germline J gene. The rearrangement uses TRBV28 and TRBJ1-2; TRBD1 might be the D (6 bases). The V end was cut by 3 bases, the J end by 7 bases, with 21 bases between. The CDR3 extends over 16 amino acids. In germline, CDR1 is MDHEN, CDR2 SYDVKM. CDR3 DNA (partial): TGTGCCAGCAGTTTCTTAAAGGTTACAAGGGGGTCTGGC. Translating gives CASSFLKVTRGSG. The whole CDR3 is CASSFLKVTRGSGYTF.

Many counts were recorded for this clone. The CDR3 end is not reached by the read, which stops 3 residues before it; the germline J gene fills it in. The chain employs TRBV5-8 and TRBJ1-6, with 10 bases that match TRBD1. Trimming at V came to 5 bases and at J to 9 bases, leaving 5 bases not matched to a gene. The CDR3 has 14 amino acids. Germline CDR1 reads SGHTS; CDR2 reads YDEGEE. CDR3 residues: CASRTGGVSSPLHF. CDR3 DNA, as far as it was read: TGTGCCAGCAGGACAGGGGGCGTTTCTTCACCC.

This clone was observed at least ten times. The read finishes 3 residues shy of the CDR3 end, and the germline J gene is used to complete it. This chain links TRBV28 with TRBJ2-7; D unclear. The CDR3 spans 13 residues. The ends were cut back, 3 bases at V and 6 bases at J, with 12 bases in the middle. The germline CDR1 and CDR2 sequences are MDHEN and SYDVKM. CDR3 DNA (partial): TGTGCCAGCAGTTTCTCCCTGCGGCCCGAG. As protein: CASSFSLRPE. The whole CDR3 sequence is CASSFSLRPEQYF.

This chain's CDR3 is CASSTSAGPTYNEQFF. Partial CDR3 DNA: TGCGCCAGCAGTACATCAGCGGGACCAACCTACAATGAG. The chain uses TRBV10-1 and TRBJ2-1; 7 positions agree with TRBD2. The observed sequence ends 3 residues before the CDR3 terminus, with the missing tail filled in from the germline J gene. Germline V gene lookup returns CDR1 WNHNN and CDR2 SYGVQD (reference sequence). The CDR3 totals 16 residues. V was pared by 5 bases and J by 2 bases, with 9 bases of the junction left unmatched.

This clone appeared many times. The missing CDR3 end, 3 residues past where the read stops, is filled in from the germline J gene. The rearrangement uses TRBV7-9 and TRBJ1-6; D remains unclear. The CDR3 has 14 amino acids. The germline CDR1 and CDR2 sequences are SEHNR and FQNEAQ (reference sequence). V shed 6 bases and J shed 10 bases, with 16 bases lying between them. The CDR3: CASSIQRVDSPLHF. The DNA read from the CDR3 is TGTGCCAGCAGTATACAGAGAGTAGACTCACCC.